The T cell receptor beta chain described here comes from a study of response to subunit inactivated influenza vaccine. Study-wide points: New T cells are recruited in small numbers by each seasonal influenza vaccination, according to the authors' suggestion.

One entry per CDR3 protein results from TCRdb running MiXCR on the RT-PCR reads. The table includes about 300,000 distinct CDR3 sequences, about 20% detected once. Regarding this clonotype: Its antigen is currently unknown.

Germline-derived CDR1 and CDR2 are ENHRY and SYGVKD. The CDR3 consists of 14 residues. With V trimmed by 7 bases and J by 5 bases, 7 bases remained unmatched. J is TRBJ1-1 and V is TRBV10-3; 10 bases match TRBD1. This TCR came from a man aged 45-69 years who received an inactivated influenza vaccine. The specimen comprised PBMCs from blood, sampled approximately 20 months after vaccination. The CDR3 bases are TGTGCCATCACGGGGGACAGGGGCGTTACTGAAGCTTTCTTT. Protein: CAITGDRGVTEAFF.